This entry lists 22 T cell receptor beta chains sequenced from one sample in a study of tumor-infiltrating lymphocytes in primary liver carcinoma (dated by TCRdb to 2016 to 2017). Total RNA and DNA were co-extracted from around 18-30 mg of bulk tissue with the AllPrep DNA/RNA mini kit, without cell sorting. For sequencing, an Illumina HiSeq 2500 was employed. TCRbeta-specific cDNA was reverse-transcribed from 500 ng total RNA using a constant-region primer and ProtoScript II reverse transcriptase. Construction of the TCRbeta libraries relied on three nested rounds of multiplex PCR, following a slightly modified ARM-PCR procedure. Multiplex TRBV1-TRBV30 forward primers and a Cbeta reverse primer were used in the first two PCR rounds, each of which was run for approximately 10 cycles. The raw public data were reprocessed by TCRdb itself: fastp quality trimming at Q25, MiXCR clonotype calling, in-frame beta chains only. Every distinct CDR3 protein forms one entry, paired with its most common genes and DNA. The sample includes 100,000 to 150,000 distinct CDR3 sequences, with around two thirds observed a single time. Jointly, the top ten make up 7% to 10% of the sample.

Specimen: liver tumor tissue from sampling region 1. The meaning of the sample's cell subset or site label: tumor region T1, superior pole. These receptors all stem from a woman in her sixties or seventies with primary liver carcinoma and hepatitis B virus infection.

This sequence joins TRBV5-5 and TRBJ2-7; D possibly corresponds to TRBD1 (6 bases). Trimming took off 3 bases at V and 0 bases at J, with 13 bases between the two ends. Germline V CDR1 and CDR2: SGHKS, YYEKEE (reference sequence). The CDR3 spans 15 residues. The CDR3 here is CASSSRQEASYEQYF. CDR3 DNA sequence: TGTGCCAGCAGCTCGAGACAGGAAGCCTCCTACGAGCAGTACTTC.

This clonotype came up a few times. A much larger clone differs by one base, so this may be a read error. Lacking the conserved final phenylalanine or tryptophan, this CDR3 likely reflects a read error. The chain is built from TRBV29-1 and TRBJ2-5; D is possibly TRBD1 or TRBD2 (5 bases each). The CDR3 is 13 amino acids. Germline-derived CDR1 and CDR2 are SQVTM and ANQGSEA. The V end lost 7 bases, the J end lost 5 bases, and 17 bases lay between the germline ends. The CDR3 nucleotides read TGCAGCGCCGAGGGGCGTGGACGGGAGACCCAGTACCTC. Protein: CSAEGRGRETQYL.

As regards this clonotype: Just one base apart from a much larger clone, this may be a read error. The chain uses TRBV11-2 and TRBJ2-7; D assignment may be TRBD1 or TRBD2 (5 bases each). CDR1 is SGHAT, CDR2 FQNNGV, per germline. The CDR3 contains 14 residues. The CDR3 DNA is TGTGCCAGCAGAAATCCGGGGCTAGCCTGCGAGCAGTGCTTC. It translates to CASRNPGLACEQCF. The complete variable domain, with remaining parts taken from reference TRBV11-2 and TRBJ2-7, reads EAGVAQSPRYKIIEKRQSVAFWCNPISGHATLYWYQQILGQGPKLLIQFQNNGVVDDSQLPKDRFSAERLKGVDSTLKIQPAKLEDSAVYLCASRNPGLACEQCFGPGTRLTVT.

The table lists this clonotype with a count of one. The CDR3 does not close with the conserved phenylalanine or tryptophan, likely indicating a read error. The V gene is TRBV11-3, the J gene TRBJ2-1; a possible D gene is TRBD1 (5 bases). The CDR3 sequence is 13 residues long. Germline assignment: CDR1 SGHNT and CDR2 YENEEA. The CDR3 sequence is CASSLARVNEQFL. Written as DNA, the CDR3 is TGCGCCAGCAGCTTAGCCAGGGTAAATGAGCAGTTCCTC.

J is TRBJ2-3 and V is TRBV7-3, with D possibly being TRBD1 (5 bases). Trimming shortened V by 1 base and J by 14 bases, and 22 bases separated the two germline ends. This CDR3 has 15 residues. Germline assignment: CDR1 SGHTA and CDR2 FQGTGA. Written as DNA, the CDR3 is TGTGCCAGCAGCTTAAACCAGGGCCCCTTAAATATGCGGTATTTT. Translation: CASSLNQGPLNMRYF.

Concerning this clonotype: This clone may be a read error of a much larger clone one base away. This chain connects TRBV18 to TRBJ2-1, with TRBD2 identical over 11 bases. This CDR3 is built from 14 residues. CDR1 and CDR2 (germline): KGHSH, LQKENI. The CDR3 loop is CACSTSGSSHEQFF. CDR3 bases: TGTGCCTGCTCAACTAGCGGGAGTTCCCATGAGCAGTTCTTC.

This clonotype appeared once. Given a much more abundant clone one base away, this may be a read error. The CDR3 sequence: CASSYSLGTEASF. The DNA for the CDR3 is TGTGCCAGCAGTTATTCCCTGGGGACTGAAGCTTCCTTT. The chain employs TRBV6-6 and TRBJ1-1; D perhaps matches TRBD1 (5 bases). CDR3 size: 13 residues. CDR1 MNHNY and CDR2 SVGAGI come from the germline V gene (reference sequence).

V and J are TRBV7-8 and TRBJ1-1, with 7 bases lining up with TRBD1. Germline loops: CDR1 SGHVS, CDR2 FQNEAQ. The J segment lost 4 bases and the V segment lost 4 bases, leaving 9 bases of the junction unmatched. The CDR3 covers 15 residues. CDR3 sequence: CASSSRGRGFTEAFF. CDR3 bases: TGTGCCAGCAGCTCTAGGGGGCGTGGGTTCACTGAAGCTTTCTTT.

Comment on this clonotype: Since a much larger clone is just one base distant, this may be a read error. V gene TRBV28 combines with J gene TRBJ2-7, with 7 bases that match TRBD1. Germline lookup yields CDR1 MDHEN and CDR2 SYDVKM. CDR3 length equals 12 residues. DNA of the CDR3: TGTGTCAGTCATCGACAGGGTTACGAGCAGTACTTC. It translates to CVSHRQGYEQYF.

This clonotype showed up many times. This chain links TRBV28 with TRBJ2-3; TRBD1 aligns across 8 bases. After removal of 10 bases from V and 0 bases from J, the junction contained 6 bases not matched to a gene. Germline V gene lookup returns CDR1 MDHEN and CDR2 SYDVKM. This CDR3 has 14 residues. The CDR3 spells CATLDRGSTDTQYF. The CDR3 nucleotides read TGTGCCACCTTAGACAGGGGTAGCACAGATACGCAGTATTTT. The variable domain in full, completed from reference TRBV28 and TRBJ2-3, reads DVKVTQSSRYLVKRTGEKVFLECVQDMDHENMFWYRQDPGLGLRLIYFSYDVKMKEKGDIPEGYSVSREKKERFSLILESASTNQTSMYLCATLDRGSTDTQYFGPGTRLTVL.

On this clonotype itself: One base away lies a much larger clone, so this may be a sequencing read error. This sequence joins TRBV28 and TRBJ2-5; D unresolved. This CDR3 has 13 amino acids. Germline values: CDR1 MDHEN, CDR2 SYDVKM. The CDR3, as DNA: TGTGACAGCAGTGAGGTGAACCAAGAGACCCAGTACTTC. It codes for CDSSEVNQETQYF. The whole variable domain, remainder taken from reference TRBV28 and TRBJ2-5, is DVKVTQSSRYLVKRTGEKVFLECVQDMDHENMFWYRQDPGLGLRLIYFSYDVKMKEKGDIPEGYSVSREKKERFSLILESASTNQTSMYLCDSSEVNQETQYFGPGTRLLVL.

This sequence joins TRBV7-9 and TRBJ2-7; tentative D call: TRBD2 (8 bases). This CDR3 contains 18 residues. Looked up from germline, CDR1 is SEHNR and CDR2 is FQNEAQ (reference sequence). The V end was cut by 1 base, the J end by 3 bases, with 22 bases between. DNA for the CDR3: TGTGCCAGCAGCTTAGGCCAGGGGGTTATTACTAGCGGCTACGAGCAGTACTTC. Its protein is CASSLGQGVITSGYEQYF.

This clonotype has only a few counts. Germline is not matched at one junction end, which may reflect a read error. The chain has TRBV29-1 and TRBJ2-6; D is possibly TRBD1 (5 bases). CDR1 and CDR2 from the germline V gene are SQVTM and ANQGSEA. The CDR3 is made up of 14 amino acids. CDR3 sequence: CSVDSSSGANILTF. The CDR3 DNA reads TGCAGCGTTGATAGTAGCTCTGGGGCCAACATCCTGACATTC.

Comment on this clonotype: It is likely a read error, because the conserved phenylalanine at the end of the CDR3 is missing. The DNA for the CDR3 is TGCAGCGTTGGGGGACTGGCAGCCCCCTACGAGCAGTACCTC. Its protein product is CSVGGLAAPYEQYL. The chain joins TRBV29-1 to TRBJ2-7; a weak D match, TRBD2 (6 bases). The CDR3 totals 14 residues. Trimming took off 4 bases at V and 2 bases at J, with 15 bases between the two ends. Germline CDR1 is SQVTM and CDR2 is ANQGSEA.

As for this clonotype: This clone may be a read error of a much larger clone one base away. V and J are TRBV10-3 and TRBJ1-6; a weak D match, TRBD1 (5 bases). The CDR3 spans 14 residues. V lost 11 bases, J lost 5 bases, and 16 bases lay in between. From germline, CDR1 is ENHRY and CDR2 SYGVKD. CDR3 amino acids: CASRGRLDNSPLHF. CDR3 DNA sequence: TGTGCCTCCCGGGGCAGGCTTGATAATTCACCCCTCCACTTT.

In this sample, this clonotype turned up once. This chain joins TRBV12-5 and TRBJ2-1; TRBD2 matches at 12 bases. V shed 5 bases and J 8 bases; nucleotides not matched to a gene: 25. Germline V gene lookup returns CDR1 LGHNT and CDR2 FRNRAP. This CDR3 is 21 amino acids long. In DNA form, the CDR3 reads TGTGCTAGTGGTCCCCTCGGGGGACTAGCGGGCGTAAGACACAGGAAGGATGAGCAGTTCTTC. Its translation: CASGPLGGLAGVRHRKDEQFF. Drawing the rest from reference TRBV12-5 and TRBJ2-1, the complete variable domain is DARVTQTPRHKVTEMGQEVTMRCQPILGHNTVFWYRQTMMQGLELLAYFRNRAPLDDSGMPKDRFSAEMPDATLATLKIQPSEPRDSAVYFCASGPLGGLAGVRHRKDEQFFGPGTRLTVL.

The rearrangement joins TRBV29-1 to TRBJ2-1; 12 nucleotides agree with TRBD2. The germline CDR1 and CDR2 sequences are SQVTM and ANQGSEA. Trimming cost V 7 bases and J 7 bases; bases outside gene matches: 11. CDR3 size: 15 residues. CDR3 residues: CSADVRTSGINEQFF. For the CDR3, the DNA is TGCAGCGCTGATGTCCGGACTAGCGGGATTAATGAGCAGTTCTTC.

With regard to this clonotype: One base away lies a much larger clone, so this may be a sequencing read error. The CDR3 sequence: CASSQDGRANIDIEAFF. Written as DNA, the CDR3 is TGCGCCAGCAGCCAAGATGGCAGGGCCAACATTGACATTGAAGCTTTCTTT. This rearrangement joins TRBV4-1 to TRBJ1-1; tentative D call: TRBD1 (5 bases). Germline CDR1 and CDR2: MGHRA and YSYEKL. Trimming left V 0 bases short and J 7 bases short, with 21 bases between. There are 17 residues in the CDR3.

This chain uses TRBV5-1 with TRBJ2-7; no clear D gene. CDR3 size: 15 residues. Germline V lookup: CDR1 SGHRS, CDR2 YFSETQ. V lost 4 bases to trimming and J lost 2 bases, with 16 bases between them. Here the CDR3 reads CASSPEFFQTYEQYF. DNA for the CDR3: TGCGCCAGCAGCCCAGAGTTCTTCCAGACCTACGAGCAGTACTTC. The variable domain in full, with the rest retrieved from reference TRBV5-1 and TRBJ2-7, is KAGVTQTPRYLIKTRGQQVTLSCSPISGHRSVSWYQQTPGQGLQFLFEYFSETQRNKGNFPGRFSGRQFSNSRSEMNVSTLELGDSALYLCASSPEFFQTYEQYFGPGTRLTVT.

At least ten counts were recorded for this clonotype. This chain connects TRBV7-8 to TRBJ2-5; a weak D match, TRBD1 (6 bases). Trimming pared 5 bases from V and 5 bases from J, leaving 12 bases between. The length of the CDR3 is 13 residues. Germline CDR1 reads SGHVS; CDR2 reads FQNEAQ. This chain's CDR3 is CASSRHREETQYF. CDR3 DNA sequence: TGTGCCAGCAGCCGCCACAGGGAGGAGACCCAGTACTTC. The full variable domain, completed using reference TRBV7-8 and TRBJ2-5, is GAGVSQSPRYKVAKRGQDVALRCDPISGHVSLFWYQQALGQGPEFLTYFQNEAQLDKSGLPSDRFFAERPEGSVSTLKIQRTQQEDSAVYLCASSRHREETQYFGPGTRLLVL.

This clonotype was found a few times. The J gene is TRBJ2-1, the V gene TRBV28; 7 bases agree with TRBD2. This CDR3 contains 15 residues. The trim removed 4 bases at V and 8 bases at J, leaving 11 bases unmatched. Germline CDR1 and CDR2: MDHEN and SYDVKM. In DNA, the CDR3 is TGTGCCAGCAGTTCGGGACTGCGGGGGAGGGATGAGCAGTTCTTC. Translated: CASSSGLRGRDEQFF.

The rearrangement links TRBV6-5 to TRBJ2-3; the D call may be TRBD1 or TRBD2 (5 bases each). Germline values: CDR1 MNHEY, CDR2 SVGAGI. The CDR3 length is 14 residues. Deletions cut 8 bases from V and 0 bases from J, with 12 bases between. The CDR3 bases are TGTGCCAGCGCTGGGGGTCCAAGCACAGATACGCAGTATTTT. This translates into CASAGGPSTDTQYF.